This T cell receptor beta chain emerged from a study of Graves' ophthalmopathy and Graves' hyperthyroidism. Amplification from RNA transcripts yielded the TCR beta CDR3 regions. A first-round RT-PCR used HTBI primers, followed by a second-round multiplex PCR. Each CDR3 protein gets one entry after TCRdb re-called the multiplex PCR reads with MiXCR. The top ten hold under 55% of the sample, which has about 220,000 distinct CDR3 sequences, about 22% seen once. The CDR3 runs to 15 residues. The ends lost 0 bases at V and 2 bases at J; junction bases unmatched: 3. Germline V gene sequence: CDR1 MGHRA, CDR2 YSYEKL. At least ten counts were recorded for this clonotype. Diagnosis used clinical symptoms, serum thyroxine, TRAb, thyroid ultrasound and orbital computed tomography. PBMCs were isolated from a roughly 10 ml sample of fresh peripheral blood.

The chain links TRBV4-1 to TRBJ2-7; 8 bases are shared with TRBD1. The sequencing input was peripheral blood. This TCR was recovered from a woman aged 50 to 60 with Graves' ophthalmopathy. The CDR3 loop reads CASSQEYRGTYEQYF. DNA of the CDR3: TGCGCCAGCAGCCAAGAATACAGGGGGACCTACGAGCAGTACTTC.